This T cell receptor beta chain was captured by sequencing in a study of shared clonotypes between healthy human individuals. General study points: A small donor pool kept down the genetic and exposure-history diversity that was represented.

Only in-frame clones appear in the TCRdb table, and some are missing; sequencing was by immunoSEQ multiplex PCR. Of around 1.9 million clones in the sample, approximately 94% were seen once. This CDR3 is 14 amino acids long. Trimming removed 5 bases from V and 1 base from J, with 11 bases in between. Germline V gene data show CDR1 as SGHTA and CDR2 as FQGNSA. Only CD45RO-negative cells positively selected for CCR7 counted as naive CD8 cells, so terminally differentiated effector memory CD45RA+ cells were excluded. The study drew its donors from healthy HIV-negative adults without recent acute infections or vaccinations. Worth noting for this clone: Its target is unknown.

The sequenced sample was naive CD8+ T cells from PBMCs. The sequence derives from a man younger than 35 in good health. Some clones in this sample may be carry-over from other donors' samples. The J gene is TRBJ2-5, the V gene TRBV7-2, with D possibly matching TRBD2 (6 bases). The CDR3 sequence: CASSPWEVQETQYF. Here the CDR3 DNA reads TGTGCCAGCAGCCCGTGGGAGGTCCAAGAGACCCAGTACTTC.